This T cell receptor beta chain came from a study of blood T cell repertoires in COVID-19. Across the whole study: Researchers got acute and convalescent COVID-19 samples from the United States, Italy and Spain. PBMCs, B-cell-depleted T cells, or T cells were the source of the cDNA or gDNA that made up the material.

Authors' methods: Quantification of nucleated cells was approximated via reference gene primer amplification. The table came from immunoSEQ multiplex PCR; TCRdb's copy has only in-frame clones and leaves some out. The D gene and trimming were derived from the DNA, and the V and J assignments and clone size from that table. The data hold over 250,000 clones, with approximately 84% observed a single time. The CDR3 runs 12 residues. V was clipped by 7 bases and J by 5 bases, with 11 bases between them. The V gene's germline CDR1 is LNHDA and CDR2 SQIVND (reference sequence). The sample taken for sequencing was peripheral blood. The chain links TRBV19 to TRBJ1-1, with D possibly TRBD1 on 6 matching bases. The source of this sequence is a human donor with COVID-19, enrolled during active disease. The donor label of this sample is uncertain. CDR3 residues: CASTIRGTEAFF. DNA for the CDR3: TGTGCCAGTACAATAAGGGGGACTGAAGCTTTCTTT.